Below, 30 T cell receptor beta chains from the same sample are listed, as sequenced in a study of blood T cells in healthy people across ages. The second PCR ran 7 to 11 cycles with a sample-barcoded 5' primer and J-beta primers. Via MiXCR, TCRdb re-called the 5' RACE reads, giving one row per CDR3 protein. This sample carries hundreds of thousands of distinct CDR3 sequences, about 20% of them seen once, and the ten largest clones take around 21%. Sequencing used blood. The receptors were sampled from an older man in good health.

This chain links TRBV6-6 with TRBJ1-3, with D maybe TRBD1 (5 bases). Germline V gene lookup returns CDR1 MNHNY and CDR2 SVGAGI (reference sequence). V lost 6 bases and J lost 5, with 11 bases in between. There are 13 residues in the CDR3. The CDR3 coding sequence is TGTGCCAGCAGGGACCCAGGGAGAAACACCATATATTTT. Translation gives CASRDPGRNTIYF.

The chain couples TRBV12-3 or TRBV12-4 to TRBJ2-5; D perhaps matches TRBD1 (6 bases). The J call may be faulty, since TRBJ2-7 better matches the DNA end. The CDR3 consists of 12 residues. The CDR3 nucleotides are TGTACCAGCAGCAGGGGAATCGGCGAGCAGTACGTC. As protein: CTSSRGIGEQYV.

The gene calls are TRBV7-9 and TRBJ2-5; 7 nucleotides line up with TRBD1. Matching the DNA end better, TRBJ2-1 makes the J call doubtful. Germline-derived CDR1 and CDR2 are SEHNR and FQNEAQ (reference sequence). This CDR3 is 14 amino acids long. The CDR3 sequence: CASSLVQGLNEQFF. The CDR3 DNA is TGTGCCAGCAGCTTAGTACAGGGGTTGAATGAGCAGTTCTTC.

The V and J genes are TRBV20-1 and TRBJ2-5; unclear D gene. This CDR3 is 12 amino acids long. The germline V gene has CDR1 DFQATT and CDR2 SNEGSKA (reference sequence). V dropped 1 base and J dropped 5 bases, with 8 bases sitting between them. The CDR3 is CSARVRPETQYF. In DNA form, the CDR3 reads TGCAGTGCTAGAGTACGGCCCGAGACCCAGTACTTC.

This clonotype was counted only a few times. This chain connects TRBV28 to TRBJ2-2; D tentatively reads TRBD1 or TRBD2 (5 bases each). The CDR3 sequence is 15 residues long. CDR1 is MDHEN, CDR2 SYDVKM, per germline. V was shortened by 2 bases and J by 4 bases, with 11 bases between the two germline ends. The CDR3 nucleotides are TGTGCCAGCAGTTTAGTCGGGGCCAGCACCGGGGAGCTGTTTTTT. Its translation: CASSLVGASTGELFF.

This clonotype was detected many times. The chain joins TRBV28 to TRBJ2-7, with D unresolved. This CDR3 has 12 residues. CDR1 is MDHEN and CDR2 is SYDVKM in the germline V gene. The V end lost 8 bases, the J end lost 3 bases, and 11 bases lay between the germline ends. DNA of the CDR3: TGTGCCAGCGTGGACGGAGTCTACGAGCAGTACTTC. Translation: CASVDGVYEQYF.

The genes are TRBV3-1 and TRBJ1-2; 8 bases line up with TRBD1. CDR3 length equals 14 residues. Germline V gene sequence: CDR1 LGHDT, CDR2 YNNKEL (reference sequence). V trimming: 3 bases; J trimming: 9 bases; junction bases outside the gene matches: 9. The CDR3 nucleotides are TGTGCCAGCAGCCACCCGGCAGGGGGCGATCGCTACACCTTC. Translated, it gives CASSHPAGGDRYTF.

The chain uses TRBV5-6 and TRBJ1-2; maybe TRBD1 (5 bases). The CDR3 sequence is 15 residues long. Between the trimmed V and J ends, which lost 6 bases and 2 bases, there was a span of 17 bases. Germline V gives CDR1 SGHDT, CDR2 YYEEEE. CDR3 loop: CASTIGSGANYGYTF. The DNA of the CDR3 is TGTGCCAGCACCATAGGGTCCGGGGCCAACTATGGCTACACCTTC.

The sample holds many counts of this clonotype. The DNA of the CDR3 is TGTGCCAGCTCACCACAAACAGGGCACACTGAAGCTTTCTTT. This gives the protein CASSPQTGHTEAFF. The V gene is TRBV18, the J gene TRBJ1-1; D possibly corresponds to TRBD1 (6 bases). V gave up 1 base and J gave up 3 bases, with 9 bases separating them. CDR1 is KGHSH and CDR2 is LQKENI in the germline V gene. The CDR3 loop spans 14 amino acids.

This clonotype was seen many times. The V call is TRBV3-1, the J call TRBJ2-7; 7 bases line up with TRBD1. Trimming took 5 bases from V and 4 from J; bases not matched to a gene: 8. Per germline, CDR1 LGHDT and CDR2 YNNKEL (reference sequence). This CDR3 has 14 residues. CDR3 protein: CASSETSGQYEQYF. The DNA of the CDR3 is TGTGCCAGCAGCGAGACCTCGGGACAGTACGAGCAGTACTTC.

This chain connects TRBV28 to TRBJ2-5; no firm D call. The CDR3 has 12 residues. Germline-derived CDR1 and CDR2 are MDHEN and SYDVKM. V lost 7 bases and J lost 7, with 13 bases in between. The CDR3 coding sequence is TGTGCCAGCAATTCCGGGTCAGCGACCCAGTACTTC. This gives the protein CASNSGSATQYF.

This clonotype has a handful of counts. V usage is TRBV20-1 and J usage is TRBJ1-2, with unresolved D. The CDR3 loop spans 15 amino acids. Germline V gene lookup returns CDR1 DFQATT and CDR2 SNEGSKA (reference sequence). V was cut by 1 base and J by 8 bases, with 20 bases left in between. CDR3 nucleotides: TGCAGTGCTAGAGGAGCAGGTGAAAACTTTAGCGGCTACACCTTC. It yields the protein CSARGAGENFSGYTF.

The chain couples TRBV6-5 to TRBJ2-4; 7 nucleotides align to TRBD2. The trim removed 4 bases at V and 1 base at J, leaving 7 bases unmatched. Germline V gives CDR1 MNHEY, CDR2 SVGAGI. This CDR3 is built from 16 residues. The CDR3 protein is CASSSSGVAAKNIQYF. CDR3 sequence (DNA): TGTGCCAGCAGTTCAAGCGGGGTGGCGGCCAAAAACATTCAGTACTTC.

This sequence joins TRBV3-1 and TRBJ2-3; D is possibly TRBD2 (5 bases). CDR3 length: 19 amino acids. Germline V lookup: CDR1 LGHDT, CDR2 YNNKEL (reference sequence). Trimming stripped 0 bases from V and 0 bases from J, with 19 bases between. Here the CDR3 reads CASSQDGLEAGPSTDTQYF. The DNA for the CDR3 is TGTGCCAGCAGCCAAGATGGGCTAGAGGCGGGCCCTAGCACAGATACGCAGTATTTT.

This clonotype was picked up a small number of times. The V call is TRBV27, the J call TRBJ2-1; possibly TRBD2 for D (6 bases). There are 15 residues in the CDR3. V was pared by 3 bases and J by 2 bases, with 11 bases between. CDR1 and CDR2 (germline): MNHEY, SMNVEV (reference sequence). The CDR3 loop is CASSFAGRPYNEQFF. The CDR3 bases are TGTGCCAGCAGTTTCGCGGGGCGCCCCTACAATGAGCAGTTCTTC.

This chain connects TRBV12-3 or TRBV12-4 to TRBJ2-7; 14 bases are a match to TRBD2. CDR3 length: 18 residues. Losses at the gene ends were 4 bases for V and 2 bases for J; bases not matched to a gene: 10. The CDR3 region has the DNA TGTGCCAGCAGTTCCACGGGACTAGCGGGGGCGAGACCCTACGAGCAGTACTTC. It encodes CASSSTGLAGARPYEQYF.

Written as DNA, the CDR3 is TGTGCCAGCAGTGTAAGGACTAGCGGGAGCGTCTCTTTCGGCACAGATACGCAGTATTTT. It specifies CASSVRTSGSVSFGTDTQYF. This chain uses TRBV6-1 with TRBJ2-3; 13 bases are a match to TRBD2. With V trimmed by 4 bases and J by 1 base, 14 bases remained unmatched. Germline V gene data show CDR1 as MNHNS and CDR2 as SASEGT. The CDR3 sequence is 20 residues long.

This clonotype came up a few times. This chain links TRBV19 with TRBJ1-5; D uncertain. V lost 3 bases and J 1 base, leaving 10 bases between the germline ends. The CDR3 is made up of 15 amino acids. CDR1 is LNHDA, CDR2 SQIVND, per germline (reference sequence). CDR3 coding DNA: TGTGCCAGTAGTATCGCCGGGGTCAGCAATCAGCCCCAGCATTTT. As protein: CASSIAGVSNQPQHF.

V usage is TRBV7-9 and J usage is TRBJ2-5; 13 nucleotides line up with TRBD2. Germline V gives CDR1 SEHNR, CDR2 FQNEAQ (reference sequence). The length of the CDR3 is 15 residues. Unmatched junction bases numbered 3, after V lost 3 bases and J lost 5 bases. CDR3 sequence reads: CASSFTSGGVETQYF. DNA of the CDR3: TGTGCCAGCAGCTTCACTAGCGGGGGGGTGGAGACCCAGTACTTC.

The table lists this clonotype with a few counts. In DNA, the CDR3 is TGTGCCAGCAGCCCAACTACAGGGATCCCTCTCTCTGGAAACACCATATATTTT. Protein product: CASSPTTGIPLSGNTIYF. The chain links TRBV7-2 to TRBJ1-3, with a tentative D call TRBD1 (6 bases). Germline V gene data show CDR1 as SGHTA and CDR2 as FQGNSA. CDR3 length: 18 amino acids. V was trimmed by 5 bases and J by 0 bases, leaving 20 bases between them.

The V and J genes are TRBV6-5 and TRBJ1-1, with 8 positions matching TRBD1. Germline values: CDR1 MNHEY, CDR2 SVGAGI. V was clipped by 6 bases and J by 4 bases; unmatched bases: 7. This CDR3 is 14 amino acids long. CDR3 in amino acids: CASRADRVTTEAFF. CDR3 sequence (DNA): TGTGCCAGCAGAGCGGACAGGGTGACCACTGAAGCTTTCTTT.

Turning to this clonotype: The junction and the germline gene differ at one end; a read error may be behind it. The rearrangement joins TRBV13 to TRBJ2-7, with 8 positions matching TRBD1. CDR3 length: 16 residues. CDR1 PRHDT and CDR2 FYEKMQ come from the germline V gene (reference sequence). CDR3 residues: CANSTQQGDGLYEQYF. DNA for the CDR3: TGTGCCAACAGCACTCAACAGGGGGACGGGCTCTACGAGCAGTACTTC.

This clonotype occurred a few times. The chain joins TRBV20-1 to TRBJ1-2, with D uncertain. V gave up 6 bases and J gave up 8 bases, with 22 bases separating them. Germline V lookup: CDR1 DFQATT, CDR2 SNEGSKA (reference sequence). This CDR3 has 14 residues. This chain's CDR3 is CSAGLTGKEDGYTF. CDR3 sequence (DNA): TGCAGTGCAGGACTCACCGGGAAGGAGGACGGCTACACCTTC.

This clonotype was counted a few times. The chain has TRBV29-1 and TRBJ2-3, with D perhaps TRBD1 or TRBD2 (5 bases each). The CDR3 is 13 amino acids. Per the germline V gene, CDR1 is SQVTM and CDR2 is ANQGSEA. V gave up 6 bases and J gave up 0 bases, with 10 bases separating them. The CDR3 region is CSVGVTSTDTQYF. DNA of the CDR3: TGCAGCGTGGGGGTCACTAGCACAGATACGCAGTATTTT.

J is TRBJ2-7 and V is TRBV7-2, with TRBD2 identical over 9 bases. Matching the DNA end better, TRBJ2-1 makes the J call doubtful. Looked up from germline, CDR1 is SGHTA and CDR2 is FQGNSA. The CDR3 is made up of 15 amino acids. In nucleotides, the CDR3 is TGTGCCAGCAGCGTTAGCGGGAGTTCAAGAAATGAGCAGTTCTTC. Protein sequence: CASSVSGSSRNEQFF.

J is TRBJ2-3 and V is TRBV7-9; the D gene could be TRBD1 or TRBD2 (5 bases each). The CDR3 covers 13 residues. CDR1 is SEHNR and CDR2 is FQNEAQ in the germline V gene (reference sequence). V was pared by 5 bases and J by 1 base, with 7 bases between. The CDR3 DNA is TGTGCCAGCAGCGGGGACCGCACAGATACGCAGTATTTT. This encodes CASSGDRTDTQYF.

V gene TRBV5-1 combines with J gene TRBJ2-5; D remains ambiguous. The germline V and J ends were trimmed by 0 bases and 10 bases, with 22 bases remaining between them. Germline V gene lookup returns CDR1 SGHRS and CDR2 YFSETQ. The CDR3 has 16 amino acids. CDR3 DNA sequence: TGCGCCAGCAGCTTGGGGAGTAAAAACCGCGGTTTGGACCAGTACTTC. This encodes CASSLGSKNRGLDQYF. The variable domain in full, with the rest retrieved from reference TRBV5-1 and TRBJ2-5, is KAGVTQTPRYLIKTRGQQVTLSCSPISGHRSVSWYQQTPGQGLQFLFEYFSETQRNKGNFPGRFSGRQFSNSRSEMNVSTLELGDSALYLCASSLGSKNRGLDQYFGPGTRLLVL.

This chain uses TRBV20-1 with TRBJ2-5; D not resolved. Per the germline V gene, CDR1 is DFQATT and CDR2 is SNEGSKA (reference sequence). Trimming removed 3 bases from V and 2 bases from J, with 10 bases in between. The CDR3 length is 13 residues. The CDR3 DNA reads TGCAGTGCTAGGGAGAGTAAACAAGAGACCCAGTACTTC. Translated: CSARESKQETQYF.

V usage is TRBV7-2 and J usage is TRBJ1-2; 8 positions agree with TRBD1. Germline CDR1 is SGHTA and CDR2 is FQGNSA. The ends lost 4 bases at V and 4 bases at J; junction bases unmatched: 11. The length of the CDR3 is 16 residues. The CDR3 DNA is TGTGCCAGCAGCTCAGCCGGGACAGGAGTTCTCTATGGCTACACCTTC. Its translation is CASSSAGTGVLYGYTF. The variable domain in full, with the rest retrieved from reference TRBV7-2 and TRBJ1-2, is GAGVSQSPSNKVTEKGKDVELRCDPISGHTALYWYRQSLGQGLEFLIYFQGNSAPDKSGLPSDRFSAERTGGSVSTLTIQRTQQEDSAVYLCASSSAGTGVLYGYTFGSGTRLTVV.

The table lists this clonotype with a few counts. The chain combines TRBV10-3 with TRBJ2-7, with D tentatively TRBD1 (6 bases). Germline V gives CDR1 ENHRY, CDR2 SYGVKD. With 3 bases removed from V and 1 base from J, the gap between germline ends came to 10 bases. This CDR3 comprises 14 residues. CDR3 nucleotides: TGTGCCATCAGTGACAGTAGGGGGTCCTACGAGCAGTACTTC. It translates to CAISDSRGSYEQYF.